The source of this T cell receptor beta chain is a study of cytomegalovirus exposure and HLA in healthy donors. Study findings and constraints: Most of the CMV-associated TCR beta chains (in a later analysis) appeared to be HLA-restricted.

Primers for the PCR totalled 60 Vbeta and 13 Jbeta. TCRdb keeps only in-frame clones here, not all; method: immunoSEQ multiplex PCR. Here the sample spans under 130,000 clones, roughly 13% being singletons. As regards this clone: The antigen remains undetermined.

Trimming took off 4 bases at V and 0 bases at J, with 13 bases between the two ends. CDR1 and CDR2 from the germline V gene are SGHRS and YFSETQ. The CDR3 has 16 amino acids. This chain joins TRBV5-1 and TRBJ1-4; D gene ambiguous. The specimen sequenced was PBMCs. This clonotype originated in a man aged 40-50 years in good health and CMV-seropositive. CDR3 sequence reads: CASSRETASTNEKLFF. The CDR3 region has the DNA TGCGCCAGCAGCCGGGAAACAGCTTCAACTAATGAAAAACTGTTTTTT.